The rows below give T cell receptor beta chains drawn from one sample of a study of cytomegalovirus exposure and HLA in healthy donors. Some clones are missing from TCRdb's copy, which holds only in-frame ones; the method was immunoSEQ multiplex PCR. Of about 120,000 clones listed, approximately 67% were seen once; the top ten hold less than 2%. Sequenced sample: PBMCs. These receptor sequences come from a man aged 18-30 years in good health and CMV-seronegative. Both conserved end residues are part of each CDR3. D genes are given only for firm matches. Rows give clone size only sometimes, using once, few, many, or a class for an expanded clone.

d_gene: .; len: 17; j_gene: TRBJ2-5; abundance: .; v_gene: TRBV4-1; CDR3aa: CASSPRVGGARGVEQYF; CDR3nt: TGCGCCAGCAGCCCCAGGGTTGGGGGGGCGCGGGGAGTAGAGCAGTACTTC
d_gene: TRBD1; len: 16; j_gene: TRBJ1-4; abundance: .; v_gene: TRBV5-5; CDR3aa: CASSPGQLATNEKLFF; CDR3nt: TGTGCCAGCAGCCCGGGACAGCTTGCAACTAATGAAAAACTGTTTTTT
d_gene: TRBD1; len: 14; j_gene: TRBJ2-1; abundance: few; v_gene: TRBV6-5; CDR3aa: CASRGQILYNEQFF; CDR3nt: TGTGCCAGCAGGGGACAGATACTCTACAATGAGCAGTTCTTC
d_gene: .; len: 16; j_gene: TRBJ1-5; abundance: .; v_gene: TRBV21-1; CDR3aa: CASSEGAGFSNQPQHF; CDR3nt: TGTGCCAGCAGCGAAGGGGCCGGATTTAGCAATCAGCCCCAGCATTTT
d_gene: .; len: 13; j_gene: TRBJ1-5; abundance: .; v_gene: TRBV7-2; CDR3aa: CASSPWGGQPQHF; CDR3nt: TGTGCCAGCAGCCCATGGGGAGGTCAGCCCCAGCATTTT
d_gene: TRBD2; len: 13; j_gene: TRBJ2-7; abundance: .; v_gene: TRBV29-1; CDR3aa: CSVEDLRGGEQYF; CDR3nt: TGCAGCGTTGAAGATCTGAGGGGAGGGGAGCAGTACTTC
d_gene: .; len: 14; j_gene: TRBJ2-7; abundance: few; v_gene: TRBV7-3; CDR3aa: CASSPGFSSYEQYF; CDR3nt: TGTGCCAGCAGCCCCGGGTTTAGCTCCTACGAGCAGTACTTC
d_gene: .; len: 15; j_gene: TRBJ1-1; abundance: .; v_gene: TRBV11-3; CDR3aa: CASSLGGQRNTEAFF; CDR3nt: TGTGCCAGCAGCTTAGGGGGGCAGAGGAACACTGAAGCTTTCTTT
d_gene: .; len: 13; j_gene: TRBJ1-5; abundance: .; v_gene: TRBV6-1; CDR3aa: CASRPGLHQPQHF; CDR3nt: TGTGCCAGCAGACCCGGTCTGCATCAGCCCCAGCATTTT
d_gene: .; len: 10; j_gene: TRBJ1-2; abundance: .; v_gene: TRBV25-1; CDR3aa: CASSSLGYTF; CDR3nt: TGTGCCAGTTCATCCCTAGGCTACACCTTC
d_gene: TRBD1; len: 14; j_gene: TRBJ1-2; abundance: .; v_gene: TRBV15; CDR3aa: CATSTRQGRWGYTF; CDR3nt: TGTGCCACCAGCACCCGACAGGGAAGGTGGGGCTACACCTTC
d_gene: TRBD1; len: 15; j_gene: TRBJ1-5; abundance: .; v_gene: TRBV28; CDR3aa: CASGNPGQGNQPQHF; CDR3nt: TGTGCCAGCGGCAATCCGGGACAGGGGAATCAGCCCCAGCATTTT
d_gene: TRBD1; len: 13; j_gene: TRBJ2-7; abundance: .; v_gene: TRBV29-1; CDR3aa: CSVVDRGSYEQYF; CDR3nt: TGCAGCGTTGTTGACAGGGGAAGCTACGAGCAGTACTTC
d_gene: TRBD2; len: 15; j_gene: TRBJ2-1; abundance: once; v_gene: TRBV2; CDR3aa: CASSVQRGGYNEQFF; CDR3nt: TGTGCCAGCAGTGTGCAGCGGGGGGGCTACAATGAGCAGTTCTTC
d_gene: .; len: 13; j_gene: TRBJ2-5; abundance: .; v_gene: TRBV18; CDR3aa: CASSPPSEETQYF; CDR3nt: TGTGCCAGCTCACCACCTTCGGAAGAGACCCAGTACTTC
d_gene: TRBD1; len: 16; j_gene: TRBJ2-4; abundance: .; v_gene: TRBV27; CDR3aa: CASSLRQGGPQNIQYF; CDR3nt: TGTGCCAGCAGCCTTAGACAGGGGGGGCCTCAAAACATTCAGTACTTC
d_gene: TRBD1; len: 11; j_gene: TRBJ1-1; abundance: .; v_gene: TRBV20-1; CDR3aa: CSAAGGHGAFF; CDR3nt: TGCAGTGCTGCAGGGGGCCATGGAGCTTTCTTT
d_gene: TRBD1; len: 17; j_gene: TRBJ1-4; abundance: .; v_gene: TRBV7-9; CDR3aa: CASSLNPGQGTNEKLFF; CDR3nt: TGTGCCAGCAGCTTAAACCCGGGACAGGGGACTAATGAAAAACTGTTTTTT
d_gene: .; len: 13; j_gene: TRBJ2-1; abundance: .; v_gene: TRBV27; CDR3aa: CASRKTVYNEQFF; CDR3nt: TGTGCCAGCAGAAAGACAGTCTACAATGAGCAGTTCTTC
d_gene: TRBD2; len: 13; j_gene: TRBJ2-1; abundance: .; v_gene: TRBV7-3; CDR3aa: CASSFTSGEWMFF; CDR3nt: TGTGCCAGCAGCTTCACTAGCGGGGAATGGATGTTCTTC
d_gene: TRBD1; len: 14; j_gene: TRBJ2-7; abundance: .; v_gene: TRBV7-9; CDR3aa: CASSWTGGGYEQYF; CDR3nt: TGTGCCAGCAGCTGGACAGGGGGAGGGTACGAGCAGTACTTC
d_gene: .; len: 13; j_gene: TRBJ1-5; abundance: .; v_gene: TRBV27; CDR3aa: CASSFQRNQPQHF; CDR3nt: TGTGCCAGCAGTTTTCAACGGAATCAGCCCCAGCATTTT